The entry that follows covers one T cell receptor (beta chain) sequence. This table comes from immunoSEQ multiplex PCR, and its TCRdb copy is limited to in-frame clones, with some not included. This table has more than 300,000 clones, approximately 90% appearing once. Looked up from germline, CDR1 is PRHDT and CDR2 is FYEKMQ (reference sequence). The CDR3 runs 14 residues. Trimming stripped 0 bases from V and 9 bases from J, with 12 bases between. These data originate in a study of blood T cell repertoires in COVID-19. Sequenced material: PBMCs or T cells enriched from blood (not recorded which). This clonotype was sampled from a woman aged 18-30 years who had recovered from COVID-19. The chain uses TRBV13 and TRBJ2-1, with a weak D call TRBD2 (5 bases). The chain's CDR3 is CASSLGRLLFEQFF. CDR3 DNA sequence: TGTGCCAGCAGCTTAGGGCGACTATTATTTGAGCAGTTCTTC.